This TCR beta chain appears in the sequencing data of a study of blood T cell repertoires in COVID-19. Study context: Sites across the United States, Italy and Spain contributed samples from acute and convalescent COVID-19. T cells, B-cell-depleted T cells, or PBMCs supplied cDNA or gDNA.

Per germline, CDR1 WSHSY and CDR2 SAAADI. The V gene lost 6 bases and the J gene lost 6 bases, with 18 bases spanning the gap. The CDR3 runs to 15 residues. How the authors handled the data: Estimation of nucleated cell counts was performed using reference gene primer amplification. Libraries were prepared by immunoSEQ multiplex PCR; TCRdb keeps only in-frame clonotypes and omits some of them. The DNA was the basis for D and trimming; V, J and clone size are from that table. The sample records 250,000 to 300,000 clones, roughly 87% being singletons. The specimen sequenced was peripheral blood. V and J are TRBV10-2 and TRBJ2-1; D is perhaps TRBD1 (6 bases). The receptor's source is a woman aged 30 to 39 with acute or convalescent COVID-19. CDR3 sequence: CASRPPGQIPNEQFF. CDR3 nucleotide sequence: TGCGCCAGCAGACCTCCGGGACAAATTCCCAATGAGCAGTTCTTC.